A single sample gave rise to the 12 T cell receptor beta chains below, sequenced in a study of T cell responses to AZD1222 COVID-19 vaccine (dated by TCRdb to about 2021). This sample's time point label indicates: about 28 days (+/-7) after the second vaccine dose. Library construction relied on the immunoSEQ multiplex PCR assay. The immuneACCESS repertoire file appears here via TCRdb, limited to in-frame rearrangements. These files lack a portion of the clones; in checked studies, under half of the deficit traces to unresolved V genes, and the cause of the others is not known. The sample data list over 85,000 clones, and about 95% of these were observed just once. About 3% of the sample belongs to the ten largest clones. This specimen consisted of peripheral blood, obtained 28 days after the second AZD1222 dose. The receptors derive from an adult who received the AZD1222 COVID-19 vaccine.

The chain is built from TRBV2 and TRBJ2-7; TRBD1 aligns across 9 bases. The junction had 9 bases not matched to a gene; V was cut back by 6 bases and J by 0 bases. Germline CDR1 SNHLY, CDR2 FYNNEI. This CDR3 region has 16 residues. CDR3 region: CASRGRDRVASYEQYF. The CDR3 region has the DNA TGTGCCAGCAGGGGCCGGGACAGGGTAGCCTCCTACGAGCAGTACTTC.

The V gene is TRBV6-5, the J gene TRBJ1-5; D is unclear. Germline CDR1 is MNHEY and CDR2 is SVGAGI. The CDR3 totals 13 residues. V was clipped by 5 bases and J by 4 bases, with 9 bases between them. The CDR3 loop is CASSLRINQPQHF. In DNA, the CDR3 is TGTGCCAGCAGTCTTAGGATAAATCAGCCCCAGCATTTT.

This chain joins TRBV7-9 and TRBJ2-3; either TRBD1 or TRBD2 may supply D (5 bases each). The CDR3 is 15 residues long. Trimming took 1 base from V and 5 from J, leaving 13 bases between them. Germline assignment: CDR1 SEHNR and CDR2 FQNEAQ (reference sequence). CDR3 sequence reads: CASSLVGGERDTQYF. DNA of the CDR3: TGTGCCAGCAGCTTAGTTGGGGGAGAGAGAGATACGCAGTATTTT.

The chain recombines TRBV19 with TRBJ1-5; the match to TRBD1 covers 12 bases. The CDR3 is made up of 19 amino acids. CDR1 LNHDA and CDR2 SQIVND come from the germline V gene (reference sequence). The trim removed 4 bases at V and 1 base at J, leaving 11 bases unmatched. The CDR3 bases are TGTGCCAGTAGTAAACCGGGACAGGGGGCCCGATTGAGCAATCAGCCCCAGCATTTT. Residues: CASSKPGQGARLSNQPQHF.

This CDR3 reads CASSLFSNQPQHF. For the CDR3, the DNA is TGTGCCAGCAGTTTATTTAGCAATCAGCCCCAGCATTTT. The chain carries TRBV12-3 or TRBV12-4 and TRBJ1-5, with D unresolved. The germline V and J ends were trimmed by 2 bases and 0 bases, with 2 bases remaining between them. The CDR3 runs to 13 residues.

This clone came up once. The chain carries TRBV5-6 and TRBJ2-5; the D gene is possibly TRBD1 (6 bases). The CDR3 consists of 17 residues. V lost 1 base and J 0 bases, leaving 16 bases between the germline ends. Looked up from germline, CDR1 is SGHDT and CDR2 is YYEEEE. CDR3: CASSLLPGTTNQETQYF. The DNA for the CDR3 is TGTGCCAGCAGCTTGCTGCCCGGGACAACAAACCAAGAGACCCAGTACTTC.

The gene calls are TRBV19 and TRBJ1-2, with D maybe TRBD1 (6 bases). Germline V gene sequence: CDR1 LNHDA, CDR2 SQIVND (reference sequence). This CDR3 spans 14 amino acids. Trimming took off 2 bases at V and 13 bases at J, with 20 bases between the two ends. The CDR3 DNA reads TGTGCCAGTAGTATATCTCCGGACAGTAAAGCCTCCACCTTC. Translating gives CASSISPDSKASTF.

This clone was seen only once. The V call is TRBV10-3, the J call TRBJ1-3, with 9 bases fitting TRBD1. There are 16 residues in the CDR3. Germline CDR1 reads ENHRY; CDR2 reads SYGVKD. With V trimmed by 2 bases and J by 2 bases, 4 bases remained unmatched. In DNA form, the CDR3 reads TGTGCCATCAGTGAGCGGACAGGGGATGCTGGAAACACCATATATTTT. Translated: CAISERTGDAGNTIYF.

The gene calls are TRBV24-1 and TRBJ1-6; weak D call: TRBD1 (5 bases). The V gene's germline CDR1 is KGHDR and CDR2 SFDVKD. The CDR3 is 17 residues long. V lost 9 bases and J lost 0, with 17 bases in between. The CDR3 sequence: CATPGASLSSYNSPLHF. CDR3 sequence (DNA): TGTGCCACCCCCGGGGCCAGCCTGAGCTCCTATAATTCACCCCTCCACTTT.

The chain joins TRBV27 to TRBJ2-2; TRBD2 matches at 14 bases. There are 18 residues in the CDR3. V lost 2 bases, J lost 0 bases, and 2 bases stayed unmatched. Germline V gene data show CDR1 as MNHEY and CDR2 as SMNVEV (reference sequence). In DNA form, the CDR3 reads TGTGCCAGCAGTTTAAGGACTAGCGGGGGGTCGAACACCGGGGAGCTGTTTTTT. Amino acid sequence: CASSLRTSGGSNTGELFF.

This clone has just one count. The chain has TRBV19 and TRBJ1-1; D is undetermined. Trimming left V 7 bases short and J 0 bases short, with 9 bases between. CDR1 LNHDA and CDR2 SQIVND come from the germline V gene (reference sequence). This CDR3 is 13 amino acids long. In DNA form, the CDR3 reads TGTGCCAGTACTTCCGTTTTGAACACTGAAGCTTTCTTT. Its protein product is CASTSVLNTEAFF.

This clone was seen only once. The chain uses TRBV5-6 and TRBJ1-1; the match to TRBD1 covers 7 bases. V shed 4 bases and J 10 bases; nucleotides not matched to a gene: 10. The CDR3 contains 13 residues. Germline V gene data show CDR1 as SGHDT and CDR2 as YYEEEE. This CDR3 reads CASSGTTGEGAFF. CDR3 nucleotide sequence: TGTGCCAGCAGCGGTACAACAGGGGAGGGAGCTTTCTTT.